These T cell receptor beta chains were read from a single sample in a study of blood T cell repertoires in COVID-19. Sequencing was performed with immunoSEQ multiplex PCR; in TCRdb, only in-frame clones are kept and a portion is missing. The sample records roughly 200,000 clones, approximately 90% being singletons. What was sequenced was PBMCs or T cells enriched from blood (not recorded which). The receptors shown here come from a man aged 30-40 years who had recovered from COVID-19. Each CDR3 is given with its conserved first and last residue. The order of the fields is V gene, D gene, clone size, J gene, CDR3 length, CDR3 DNA, CDR3 protein. The D gene is left open where the match is weak. The size field is filled for only some rows; it gives once, few, many or a size class.

v_gene: TRBV3-1/TRBV3-2
d_gene: TRBD1
abundance: .
j_gene: TRBJ2-7
len: 16
CDR3nt: TGTGCCAGCAGCGGGGGACAGATGATCAGCTCCTACGAGCAGTACTTC
CDR3aa: CASSGGQMISSYEQYF

v_gene: TRBV5-1
d_gene: .
abundance: .
j_gene: TRBJ1-6
len: 17
CDR3nt: TGCGCCAGCAGCGGCGGAGGACGGTCTCAGTATAATTCACCCCTCCACTTT
CDR3aa: CASSGGGRSQYNSPLHF

v_gene: TRBV5-1
d_gene: TRBD2
abundance: few
j_gene: TRBJ2-2
len: 17
CDR3nt: TGCGCCAGCAGCTCTTCTAGCGGGAGGGCCGACACCGGGGAGCTGTTTTTT
CDR3aa: CASSSSSGRADTGELFF

v_gene: TRBV7-9
d_gene: .
abundance: .
j_gene: TRBJ2-1
len: 14
CDR3nt: TGTGCCAGCAGCTCAACCAGGGTTTTGGATGAGCAGTTCTTC
CDR3aa: CASSSTRVLDEQFF

v_gene: TRBV5-1
d_gene: .
abundance: .
j_gene: TRBJ1-1
len: 15
CDR3nt: TGCGCCAGCAGCAATATAGGGACAAGGAACACTGAAGCTTTCTTT
CDR3aa: CASSNIGTRNTEAFF

v_gene: TRBV2
d_gene: TRBD1
abundance: .
j_gene: TRBJ1-2
len: 14
CDR3nt: TGTGCCACCAGACCAACAGGGGGATCCTATGGCTACACCTTC
CDR3aa: CATRPTGGSYGYTF

v_gene: TRBV2
d_gene: .
abundance: .
j_gene: TRBJ1-1
len: 13
CDR3nt: TGTGCCAGCAGTGAAGGTAGGAACACTGAAGCTTTCTTT
CDR3aa: CASSEGRNTEAFF

v_gene: TRBV28
d_gene: TRBD2
abundance: .
j_gene: TRBJ2-2
len: 19
CDR3nt: TGTGCCAGCAGTTTCTGGACTAGCGGGAGTGGGTCGAACACCGGGGAGCTGTTTTTT
CDR3aa: CASSFWTSGSGSNTGELFF

v_gene: TRBV28
d_gene: .
abundance: .
j_gene: TRBJ2-2
len: 19
CDR3nt: TGTGCCAGCAGTTTTCCCCCCCCCTCTAGCGCCCCGAACACCGGGGAGCTGTTTTTT
CDR3aa: CASSFPPPSSAPNTGELFF

v_gene: TRBV7-8
d_gene: .
abundance: .
j_gene: TRBJ1-2
len: 14
CDR3nt: TGTGCCAGCAGCATAACAGACCGTAACTATGGCTACACCTTC
CDR3aa: CASSITDRNYGYTF

v_gene: TRBV19
d_gene: .
abundance: .
j_gene: TRBJ1-5
len: 14
CDR3nt: TGTGCCAGTAGTATTTCGCCAGGGTACCAGCCCCAGCATTTT
CDR3aa: CASSISPGYQPQHF

v_gene: TRBV30
d_gene: .
abundance: .
j_gene: TRBJ2-7
len: 12
CDR3nt: TGTGCCTGGAGCCCAGGGAACTACGAGCAGTACTTC
CDR3aa: CAWSPGNYEQYF

v_gene: TRBV11-2
d_gene: .
abundance: .
j_gene: TRBJ1-1
len: 13
CDR3nt: TGTGCCAGCAGCTTAGTACAGAACACTGAAGCTTTCTTT
CDR3aa: CASSLVQNTEAFF

v_gene: TRBV18
d_gene: .
abundance: .
j_gene: TRBJ2-1
len: 15
CDR3nt: TGTGCCAGCTCACCAGTCGCGAGCTCCTACAATGAGCAGTTCTTC
CDR3aa: CASSPVASSYNEQFF

v_gene: TRBV25-1
d_gene: .
abundance: once
j_gene: TRBJ1-6
len: 14
CDR3nt: TGTGCCAGCTCTATGAGCTCCTATAATTCACCCCTCCACTTT
CDR3aa: CASSMSSYNSPLHF

v_gene: TRBV5-1
d_gene: TRBD2
abundance: .
j_gene: TRBJ2-1
len: 16
CDR3nt: TGCGCCAGCAGCAGCTCTCTAGCGGGGTCCTACAATGAGCAGTTCTTC
CDR3aa: CASSSSLAGSYNEQFF

v_gene: TRBV4-3
d_gene: .
abundance: .
j_gene: TRBJ2-7
len: 15
CDR3nt: TGCGCCAGCAGCCAAAAACCGACAGAAGGCTACGAGCAGTACTTC
CDR3aa: CASSQKPTEGYEQYF

v_gene: TRBV24-1
d_gene: .
abundance: .
j_gene: TRBJ1-6
len: 14
CDR3nt: TGTGCCACCAGTGAGAACAGTCTTAATTCACCCCTCCACTTT
CDR3aa: CATSENSLNSPLHF

v_gene: TRBV19
d_gene: .
abundance: once
j_gene: TRBJ1-1
len: 15
CDR3nt: TGTGCCAGTAGTATGTACGGGGAGAGGATCACTGAAGCTTTCTTT
CDR3aa: CASSMYGERITEAFF

v_gene: TRBV24-1
d_gene: TRBD1
abundance: .
j_gene: TRBJ1-2
len: 14
CDR3nt: TGTGCCACCAGTGAGTGGGACAGAGGCTATGGCTACACCTTC
CDR3aa: CATSEWDRGYGYTF

v_gene: TRBV18
d_gene: TRBD2
abundance: .
j_gene: TRBJ2-1
len: 17
CDR3nt: TGTGCCAGCTCACCACCCCGGTCGAGCGGGAGAAGGGATGAGCAGTTCTTC
CDR3aa: CASSPPRSSGRRDEQFF

v_gene: TRBV5-1
d_gene: .
abundance: .
j_gene: TRBJ2-3
len: 15
CDR3nt: TGCGCCAGCACCTTTAGCGGGACAGAGACAGATACGCAGTATTTT
CDR3aa: CASTFSGTETDTQYF

v_gene: TRBV19
d_gene: .
abundance: .
j_gene: TRBJ2-7
len: 13
CDR3nt: TGTGCCAGTAGTATAGCGCAGGGCTACGAGCAGTACTTC
CDR3aa: CASSIAQGYEQYF

v_gene: TRBV30
d_gene: .
abundance: .
j_gene: TRBJ1-6
len: 12
CDR3nt: TGTGCCTGGAGCACACCAAATTCACCCCTCCACTTT
CDR3aa: CAWSTPNSPLHF

v_gene: TRBV27
d_gene: TRBD1
abundance: .
j_gene: TRBJ2-5
len: 15
CDR3nt: TGTGCCAGCAGTTCCCCGGGACAGGGGCAAGAGACCCAGTACTTC
CDR3aa: CASSSPGQGQETQYF

v_gene: TRBV27
d_gene: TRBD2
abundance: .
j_gene: TRBJ2-7
len: 13
CDR3nt: TGTGCCAGCAGTTTAATGGGGGGGTACGAGCAGTACTTC
CDR3aa: CASSLMGGYEQYF

v_gene: TRBV19
d_gene: .
abundance: .
j_gene: TRBJ1-5
len: 14
CDR3nt: TGTGCCAGTAGTATCCAGTATAGCAATCAGCCCCAGCATTTT
CDR3aa: CASSIQYSNQPQHF

v_gene: TRBV6-1
d_gene: .
abundance: few
j_gene: TRBJ1-2
len: 13
CDR3nt: TGTGCCAGCAGTGAAGTAGGGGCGGGAGGCTACACCTTC
CDR3aa: CASSEVGAGGYTF

v_gene: TRBV4-3
d_gene: .
abundance: .
j_gene: TRBJ1-2
len: 14
CDR3nt: TGCGCCAGCAGCCAAGATGTAGGGGGCTATGGCTACACCTTC
CDR3aa: CASSQDVGGYGYTF

v_gene: TRBV27
d_gene: TRBD1
abundance: .
j_gene: TRBJ1-1
len: 13
CDR3nt: TGTGCCAGCAGAGGACAGGGTTGGGCTGAAGCTTTCTTT
CDR3aa: CASRGQGWAEAFF

v_gene: TRBV24-1
d_gene: TRBD2
abundance: .
j_gene: TRBJ2-1
len: 14
CDR3nt: TGTGCCACCAGTGTAGCGGGTTCCTACAATGAGCAGTTCTTC
CDR3aa: CATSVAGSYNEQFF

v_gene: TRBV10-3
d_gene: .
abundance: .
j_gene: TRBJ1-4
len: 16
CDR3nt: TGTGCCATCAGTCAAGATATCGACAGCCCTAATGAAAAACTGTTTTTT
CDR3aa: CAISQDIDSPNEKLFF

v_gene: TRBV4-3
d_gene: .
abundance: .
j_gene: TRBJ2-7
len: 17
CDR3nt: TGCGCCAGCAGCCAAGGGACGGAGGGTGGGATCAGCTACGAGCAGTACTTC
CDR3aa: CASSQGTEGGISYEQYF

v_gene: TRBV28
d_gene: .
abundance: .
j_gene: TRBJ1-2
len: 17
CDR3nt: TGTGCCAGCAGCCTGAGGGACGCAGGCCCCCGGGGGTATGGCTACACCTTC
CDR3aa: CASSLRDAGPRGYGYTF

v_gene: TRBV2
d_gene: .
abundance: .
j_gene: TRBJ1-4
len: 16
CDR3nt: TGTGCCAGCAGTACAAGGAAGACAGCAACTAATGAAAAACTGTTTTTT
CDR3aa: CASSTRKTATNEKLFF

v_gene: TRBV11-3
d_gene: TRBD1
abundance: .
j_gene: TRBJ2-1
len: 14
CDR3nt: TGTGCCAGCACCAAACACAGGGGGGACAATGAGCAGTTCTTC
CDR3aa: CASTKHRGDNEQFF

v_gene: TRBV6-2/TRBV6-3
d_gene: .
abundance: .
j_gene: TRBJ2-7
len: 14
CDR3nt: TGTGCCAGCAGTCGTCCGACTAGTTTTTACGAGCAGTACTTC
CDR3aa: CASSRPTSFYEQYF

v_gene: TRBV28
d_gene: .
abundance: .
j_gene: TRBJ1-5
len: 14
CDR3nt: TGTGCCAGCAGTCCCCGGGTTAGCAATCAGCCCCAGCATTTT
CDR3aa: CASSPRVSNQPQHF

v_gene: TRBV30
d_gene: .
abundance: .
j_gene: TRBJ2-1
len: 13
CDR3nt: TGTGCCTGGAACAAAGATTCCTACAATGAGCAGTTCTTC
CDR3aa: CAWNKDSYNEQFF

v_gene: TRBV3-1/TRBV3-2
d_gene: .
abundance: .
j_gene: TRBJ2-6
len: 19
CDR3nt: TGTGCCAGCAGCCAGCAGGGGTCGTGGGGCAACTCTGGGGCCAACGTCCTGACTTTC
CDR3aa: CASSQQGSWGNSGANVLTF

v_gene: TRBV27
d_gene: .
abundance: .
j_gene: TRBJ2-1
len: 14
CDR3nt: TGTGCCAGCAGTGAACTAGCTCCCAACAATGAGCAGTTCTTC
CDR3aa: CASSELAPNNEQFF

v_gene: TRBV6-6
d_gene: .
abundance: .
j_gene: TRBJ2-1
len: 12
CDR3nt: TGTGCCAGCGGGACACAGATCAATGAGCAGTTCTTC
CDR3aa: CASGTQINEQFF

v_gene: TRBV28
d_gene: TRBD1
abundance: .
j_gene: TRBJ1-4
len: 16
CDR3nt: TGTGCCAGCAGTTTCCCGGACAGGGGAACTAATGAAAAACTGTTTTTT
CDR3aa: CASSFPDRGTNEKLFF

v_gene: TRBV13
d_gene: .
abundance: .
j_gene: TRBJ2-7
len: 14
CDR3nt: TGTGCCAGCAGCCTCCTGGACAGCTCCTACGAGCAGTACTTC
CDR3aa: CASSLLDSSYEQYF

v_gene: TRBV5-6
d_gene: .
abundance: .
j_gene: TRBJ1-1
len: 15
CDR3nt: TGTGCCAGCAGCTTGGGGTTGGTTTATCAGGGTGAAGCTTTCTTT
CDR3aa: CASSLGLVYQGEAFF

v_gene: TRBV30
d_gene: .
abundance: .
j_gene: TRBJ1-2
len: 12
CDR3nt: TGTGCCTGGGGACAAGGAGACTATGGCTACACCTTC
CDR3aa: CAWGQGDYGYTF

v_gene: TRBV24-1
d_gene: TRBD2
abundance: .
j_gene: TRBJ2-3
len: 15
CDR3nt: TGTGCCACCAGTGTTGCGGGAGTGGGCACAGATACGCAGTATTTT
CDR3aa: CATSVAGVGTDTQYF

v_gene: TRBV5-1
d_gene: TRBD1
abundance: .
j_gene: TRBJ2-7
len: 15
CDR3nt: TGCGCCAGCAGTCGGGACCAGGGGGCCCCCTACGAGCAGTACTTC
CDR3aa: CASSRDQGAPYEQYF

v_gene: TRBV4-1
d_gene: TRBD1
abundance: .
j_gene: TRBJ2-2
len: 18
CDR3nt: TGCGCCAGCAGCCAAGACGTTCGGGGACAGGTCCACACCGGGGAGCTGTTTTTT
CDR3aa: CASSQDVRGQVHTGELFF

v_gene: TRBV24-1
d_gene: .
abundance: .
j_gene: TRBJ2-1
len: 16
CDR3nt: TGTGCCACCAGTGATCCAGGGCCTTGGGGCCCCAATGAGCAGTTCTTC
CDR3aa: CATSDPGPWGPNEQFF

v_gene: TRBV30
d_gene: .
abundance: .
j_gene: TRBJ2-5
len: 13
CDR3nt: TGTGCCTGGAGTCCACAGGTTCAAGAGACCCAGTACTTC
CDR3aa: CAWSPQVQETQYF

v_gene: TRBV18
d_gene: .
abundance: .
j_gene: TRBJ2-1
len: 20
CDR3nt: TGTGCCAGCTCAACGCACCCCGGGGGTTACGGGGGAGGCTCCTACAATGAGCAGTTCTTC
CDR3aa: CASSTHPGGYGGGSYNEQFF

v_gene: TRBV14
d_gene: TRBD1
abundance: many
j_gene: TRBJ1-2
len: 14
CDR3nt: TGTGCCAGCAGCCAAGGGACAGGACCCTATGGCTACACCTTC
CDR3aa: CASSQGTGPYGYTF